This T cell receptor beta chain stems from a study of T cell responses to AZD1222 COVID-19 vaccine. Study observations and caveats: A rise in Spike-specific TCR breadth and depth followed two AZD1222 doses. Baseline antibody screening turned up just six or seven seropositive AZD1222 recipients.

Notes on this clone: Antigen specificity is unknown.

Clones were read by immunoSEQ multiplex PCR, and TCRdb kept only the in-frame ones, dropping some. The data hold around 140,000 clones, with 90% to 95% observed a single time. The receptor was isolated from an adult who had recovered from COVID-19. The source was peripheral blood, collected after recovery from COVID-19.

DNA of the CDR3: TGTGCCAGCACCCGGACGGCTGGCGTGGCCGGGGAGCTGTTTTTT. The encoded protein is CASTRTAGVAGELFF. The chain uses TRBV27 and TRBJ2-2; D unresolved. CDR1 and CDR2 from the germline V gene are MNHEY and SMNVEV (reference sequence). This CDR3 is built from 15 residues. Trimming left V 7 bases short and J 6 bases short, with 18 bases between.